The clone carrying this TCR beta chain has just one count. Authors' analysis steps: Amplification of reference gene primers was used by the study to estimate nucleated cell counts. The table came from immunoSEQ multiplex PCR; TCRdb's copy has only in-frame clones and leaves some out. The DNA was the basis for D and trimming; V, J and clone size are from that table. Of just over 300,000 clones detected, just under 90% appear once; the ten largest clones hold less than 2%. The data belong to a study of blood T cell repertoires in COVID-19. Background on the study: COVID-19 samples from acute and convalescent phases originated in the United States, Italy and Spain.

Trimming stripped 3 bases from V and 6 bases from J, with 14 bases between. This CDR3 contains 14 residues. Germline V CDR1 and CDR2: LNHDA, SQIVND (reference sequence). The Seattle patients, enrolled during active infection, were followed longitudinally. The clonotype comes from a woman aged 25 to 39 with COVID-19, enrolled during active disease. V is TRBV19 and J is TRBJ1-1; D might be TRBD1 (5 bases). The sequenced sample was peripheral blood. In nucleotides, the CDR3 is TGTGCCAGTAGTATGCTTCAGGGAAGAGCTGAAGCTTTCTTT. Protein sequence: CASSMLQGRAEAFF.